This entry is about one T cell receptor (beta chain). Its target is not known. Using a J-beta primer mix together with a sample-barcoded 5' primer, a second PCR was run for roughly 6 to 12 cycles. TCRdb reprocessed the 5' RACE reads with MiXCR, giving one entry per CDR3 protein. The sample carries almost 550,000 distinct CDR3 sequences, around 24% recorded once. This sample stems from a study of blood T cells in healthy people across ages. Study-level results: In the absence of known donor CMV status, changes in expanded clonotypes were possibly confounded.

V lost 6 bases, J lost 3 bases, and 12 bases lay in between. The CDR3 totals 13 residues. This sample was shared with a second study, whose subject was T cells of mothers and their children. From that second work: Per 15 ul, 1.5 ug of RNA was used, with all extracted RNA going into cDNA synthesis. Mothers and children who were related shared slightly more overlap than unrelated pairs, but not significantly more.

The clonotype comes from a boy aged 10-17 years in good health. The sample taken for sequencing was blood. The chain has TRBV12-3 or TRBV12-4 and TRBJ2-7; maybe TRBD1 (6 bases). CDR3 DNA sequence: TGTGCCAGCAGCACAGGACAGTTCTACGAGCAGTACTTC. Its protein is CASSTGQFYEQYF.